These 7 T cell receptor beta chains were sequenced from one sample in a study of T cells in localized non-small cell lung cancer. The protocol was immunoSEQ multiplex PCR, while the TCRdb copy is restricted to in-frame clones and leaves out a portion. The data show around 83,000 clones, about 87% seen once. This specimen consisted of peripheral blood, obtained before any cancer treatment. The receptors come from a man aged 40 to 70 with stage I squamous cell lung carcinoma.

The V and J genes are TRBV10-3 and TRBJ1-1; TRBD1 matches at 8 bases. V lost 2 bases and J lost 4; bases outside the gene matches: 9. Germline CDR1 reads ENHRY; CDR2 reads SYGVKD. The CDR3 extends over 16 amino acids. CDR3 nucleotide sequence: TGTGCCATCAGTGAGCGGACAGGGTGGGACGGCACTGAAGCTTTCTTT. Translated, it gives CAISERTGWDGTEAFF.

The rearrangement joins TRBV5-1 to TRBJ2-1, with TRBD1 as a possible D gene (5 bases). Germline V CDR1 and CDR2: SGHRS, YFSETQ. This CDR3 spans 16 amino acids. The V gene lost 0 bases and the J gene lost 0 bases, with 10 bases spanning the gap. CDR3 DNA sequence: TGCGCCAGCAGCTTGGATGGGGCCATCTCCTACAATGAGCAGTTCTTC. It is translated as CASSLDGAISYNEQFF.

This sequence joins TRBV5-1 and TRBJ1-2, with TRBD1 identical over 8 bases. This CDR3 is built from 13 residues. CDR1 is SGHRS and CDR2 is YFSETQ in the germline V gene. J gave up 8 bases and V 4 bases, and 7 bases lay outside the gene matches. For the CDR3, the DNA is TGCGCCAGCAGCGCACAGGGGGAGGAAGGCTACACCTTC. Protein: CASSAQGEEGYTF.

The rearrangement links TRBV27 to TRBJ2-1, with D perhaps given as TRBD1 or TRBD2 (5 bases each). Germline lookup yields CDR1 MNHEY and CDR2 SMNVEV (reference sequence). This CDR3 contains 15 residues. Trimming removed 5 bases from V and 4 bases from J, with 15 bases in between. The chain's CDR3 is CASSPSGTFYNEQFF. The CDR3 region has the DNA TGTGCCAGCAGTCCCTCCGGGACCTTTTACAATGAGCAGTTCTTC.

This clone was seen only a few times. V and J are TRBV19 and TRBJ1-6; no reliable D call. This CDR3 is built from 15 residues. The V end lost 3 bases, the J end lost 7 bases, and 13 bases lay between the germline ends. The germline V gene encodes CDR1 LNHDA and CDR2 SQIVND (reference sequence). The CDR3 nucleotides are TGTGCCAGTAGTATTGGAGGACCGTGGAATTCACCCCTCCACTTT. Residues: CASSIGGPWNSPLHF.

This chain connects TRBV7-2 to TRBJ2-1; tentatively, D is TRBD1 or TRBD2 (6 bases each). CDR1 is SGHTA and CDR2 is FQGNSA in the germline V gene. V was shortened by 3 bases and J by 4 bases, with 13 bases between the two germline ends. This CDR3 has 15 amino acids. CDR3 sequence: CASSLMIGGYNEQFF. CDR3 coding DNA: TGTGCCAGCAGCTTGATGATAGGGGGGTACAATGAGCAGTTCTTC.

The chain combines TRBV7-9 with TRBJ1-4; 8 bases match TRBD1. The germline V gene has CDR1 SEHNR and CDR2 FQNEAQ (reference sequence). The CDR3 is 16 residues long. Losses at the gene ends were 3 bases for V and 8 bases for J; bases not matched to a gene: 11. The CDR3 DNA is TGTGCCAGCAGCTTTTACTTAGACAGGGGCCGAGAAAAACTGTTTTTT. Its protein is CASSFYLDRGREKLFF.